The clone carrying this TCR beta chain came up a few times. Its target is not known. This record belongs to a study of vaccination effects on CD4 cells after COVID-19. This CDR3 contains 14 residues. Germline V gene data show CDR1 as SGDLS and CDR2 as YYNGEE. V was clipped by 2 bases and J by 5 bases; unmatched bases: 5. Study conclusions and caveats: Marked clonal contraction was seen in infection- and vaccine-induced clones late after vaccination.

The assay was immunoSEQ multiplex PCR, and TCRdb's table has in-frame clones only and misses some. This table holds nearly 35,000 clones, 75% found once. Having been cultured for roughly 10 days, the cells underwent CD4+ T cell isolation. This individual tested PCR-positive for SARS-CoV-2 infection between March and December 2020. The vaccine given was either BNT162b2 or mRNA-1273, in two doses. J is TRBJ2-5 and V is TRBV9; TRBD2 agrees at 8 bases. The sample was CD4+ T cells from PBMCs cultured without peptide, taken after COVID-19 vaccination. This sequence originates from a human donor who had a prior SARS-CoV-2 infection. The CDR3 spells CASSVTSGGETQYF. The CDR3 bases are TGTGCCAGCAGCGTTACTAGCGGAGGGGAGACCCAGTACTTC.